Here is one T cell receptor (beta chain) with its context. The antigen it recognizes is unknown. No qualities accompany the bases; no much larger clone lies one base away. TCRbeta CDR3 regions were amplified from genomic DNA using the immunoSEQ Assay, a bias-controlled multiplex PCR. From the authors' description of their analysis: Within the assay, amplification of reference gene primers was used to estimate how many nucleated cells each sample contained. To quantify the absolute abundance of each unique TCRbeta CDR3 rearrangement, sequence reads were collapsed and filtered. Productive Simpson clonality was computed per sample as the square root of Simpson's diversity index over productive rearrangements. TCRdb's version of the immuneACCESS table is confined to in-frame rearrangements and falls short of the full clone set. An unresolved V gene accounts for under half of the shortfall where checked; the remainder is of unknown origin. Clone size and V and J calls were adopted from that table, with D and trimming inferred from the DNA. The sample table shows some 260,000 clones, and around 88% are seen once. The ten largest make up around 1.5% of the sample.

The collaborating institutions used their own protocols to collect whole blood in K2EDTA tubes. For TCRbeta analysis, collaborators shipped samples as frozen whole blood, isolated PBMCs, or DNA extracted from either of those sample types. These data originate in a study of blood T cell repertoires in COVID-19 (dated by TCRdb to 2020 to 2021). Concerning the study at large: Collaborator samples came from the United States, Italy and Spain and covered acute and convalescent phases of COVID-19. The material from the prospective study consisted of cDNA or gDNA derived from T cells, B-cell-depleted T cells, or PBMCs. Subjects who had been exposed to COVID-19, were actively infected with it, or had recovered from it provided the deeply sampled blood TCRbeta repertoires that made up the dataset. A freely available public database, intended as a resource for researchers studying the immune response to SARS-CoV-2, is where the repertoires were released. The samples were drawn from two sources: the first 160 participants of the ongoing ImmuneRACE study, and 1,200 or so subjects contributed by 6 global collaborators. Nearly every sample came with metadata listing a de-identified subject ID, COVID-19 status, age in years and sex. Where available, HLA class I and class II types were taken from metadata supplied by the sample provider and were not determined by assay-based typing.

What the authors observed across the whole study: Clinical and demographic metadata were provided uncurated, with the amount varying by source and participant.

Inclusive of the bounding cysteine and phenylalanine, the CDR3 is 14 residues long. Kept here is only the CDR3 DNA, which spans 42 bases and is read in frame from base 1. CDR1 SNHLY and CDR2 FYNNEI were looked up in the germline V gene. Trimming at the junction amounts to 10 bases on V and 0 bases on J, and the germline ends lie 15 bases apart. The chain uses TRBV2 and TRBJ1-1; no D segment can be confidently identified. The sequence derives from an elderly man with acute or convalescent COVID-19. The sample was peripheral blood. The DNA sequence is given as TGTGCCAATATTCGGGAGGCAATGAACACTGAAGCTTTCTTT. Its protein reads: CANIREAMNTEAFF.